This T cell receptor (beta chain) was documented in a study of blood T cell repertoires in COVID-19. Study as a whole: Some COVID-19 samples were acute and others convalescent; all came from the United States, Italy and Spain. PBMCs, B-cell-depleted T cells, or T cells provided the cDNA or gDNA that made up the material.

The authors' processing: Amplification of reference gene primers was used by the study to estimate nucleated cell counts. The assay was immunoSEQ multiplex PCR, and TCRdb's table has in-frame clones only and misses some. V and J calls and clone size are as listed in that table; D and trimming were resolved from the DNA. The profile shows about 96,000 clones, around 80% of them singletons. The CDR3 is made up of 13 amino acids. V was cut by 2 bases and J by 11 bases, with 16 bases left in between. The sample comprised peripheral blood. The clonotype originates from a man in his fifties who had recovered from COVID-19. The chain carries TRBV12-3 or TRBV12-4 and TRBJ2-7; D not resolved. The CDR3 sequence is CASSLRPTERKYF. CDR3 bases: TGTGCCAGCAGTTTAAGGCCCACAGAGAGAAAGTACTTC.